These 32 T cell receptor beta chains were all obtained from the same sample, sequenced in a study of patients and donors after allogeneic stem cell transplantation. From the RT-PCR reads, TCRdb called clonotypes with MiXCR, one entry per CDR3 protein. Of approximately 98,000 distinct CDR3 sequences detected, around 36% appear once; the ten largest clones hold approximately 30%. Sequencing input: blood, either unsorted or a sorted T cell fraction (not recorded which). The receptors shown here come from a human donor who was either an allogeneic HSCT recipient or a stem cell or donor lymphocyte infusion donor (not recorded which). It is not recorded whose cells these are; they may come from a transplant donor.

This clonotype was counted between two and nine times. The rearrangement joins TRBV6-6 to TRBJ1-4; D is uncertain. The germline CDR1 and CDR2 sequences are MNHNY and SVGAGI (reference sequence). This CDR3 has 13 residues. V lost 6 bases, J lost 6 bases, and 11 bases lay in between. CDR3 DNA: TGTGCCAGCAGCCGGTGGACGGATGAAAAACTGTTTTTT. Residues: CASSRWTDEKLFF.

This chain links TRBV5-5 with TRBJ1-4; D might be TRBD1 (6 bases). The CDR3 sequence is 16 residues long. Germline CDR1 SGHKS, CDR2 YYEKEE (reference sequence). The ends were cut back, 4 bases at V and 0 bases at J, with 13 bases in the middle. The CDR3 reads CASSRGHRTTNEKLFF. The CDR3 nucleotides read TGTGCCAGCAGCCGGGGACATCGGACAACTAATGAAAAACTGTTTTTT.

The chain is built from TRBV7-8 and TRBJ1-2, with D maybe TRBD1 (5 bases). CDR3 size: 14 residues. In germline, CDR1 is SGHVS, CDR2 FQNEAQ. Between the trimmed V and J ends, which lost 4 bases and 4 bases, there was a span of 13 bases. CDR3: CASSSRDGTYGYTF. The CDR3 DNA is TGTGCCAGCAGCTCCCGGGACGGAACCTATGGCTACACCTTC.

This clonotype was seen a handful of times. The rearrangement uses TRBV25-1 and TRBJ1-6; the D is unclear. Trimming cost V 4 bases and J 7 bases, with 14 bases left between them. The germline V gene has CDR1 MGHDK and CDR2 SYGVNS. This CDR3 region has 15 residues. The CDR3 region is CASSATDSRNSPLHF. The DNA of the CDR3 is TGTGCCAGCAGTGCCACAGATTCTAGGAATTCACCCCTCCACTTT.

This clonotype was seen more than once but under ten times. The chain has TRBV6-2 or TRBV6-3 and TRBJ1-5; D remains ambiguous. Per germline, CDR1 MNHEY and CDR2 SVGEGT. This CDR3 has 13 residues. V lost 4 bases to trimming and J lost 5 bases, with 9 bases between them. CDR3 nucleotide sequence: TGTGCCAGCAGTTGGAACATCCATCAGCCCCAGCATTTT. Protein product: CASSWNIHQPQHF.

The J gene is TRBJ2-6, the V gene TRBV9; either TRBD1 or TRBD2 may supply D (5 bases each). Germline-derived CDR1 and CDR2 are SGDLS and YYNGEE. The CDR3 has 19 residues. Trimming removed 0 bases from V and 0 bases from J, with 16 bases in between. CDR3 loop: CASSVAIVGGASGANVLTF. CDR3 nucleotide sequence: TGTGCCAGCAGCGTAGCGATAGTTGGGGGTGCCTCTGGGGCCAACGTCCTGACTTTC.

The V and J genes are TRBV7-6 and TRBJ2-5; TRBD2 matches 8 bases. V lost 3 bases to trimming and J lost 4 bases; unmatched junction nucleotides: 4. In germline, CDR1 is SGHVS, CDR2 FNYEAQ. The CDR3 loop spans 14 amino acids. CDR3 sequence (DNA): TGTGCCAGCAGCTTTGACGGGGGGGGAGAGACCCAGTACTTC. This codes for CASSFDGGGETQYF.

The rearrangement links TRBV11-2 to TRBJ1-1; TRBD1 matches at 7 bases. This CDR3 contains 13 residues. CDR1 and CDR2 from the germline V gene are SGHAT and FQNNGV. Trimming removed 2 bases from V and 9 bases from J; junction bases left unmatched: 6. CDR3 loop: CASSLRGGAKAFF. The CDR3 nucleotides are TGTGCCAGCAGCTTAAGAGGGGGCGCGAAAGCTTTCTTT.

This chain uses TRBV12-3 or TRBV12-4 with TRBJ2-2; a possible D gene is TRBD2 (6 bases). The V end was cut by 7 bases, the J end by 2 bases, with 14 bases between. This CDR3 region has 15 residues. CDR3 sequence: CASTPGGRNTGELFF. DNA of the CDR3: TGTGCCAGCACCCCCGGGGGTCGTAACACCGGGGAGCTGTTTTTT.

This clonotype was found a few times. The chain uses TRBV12-3 or TRBV12-4 and TRBJ1-2; tentative D call: TRBD1 (5 bases). CDR3 length: 15 amino acids. The germline V and J ends were trimmed by 6 bases and 4 bases, with 18 bases remaining between them. The CDR3 DNA sequence: TGTGCCAGCAGCCCCAGGGTCGGCGGGACCTATGGCTACACCTTC. This sequence encodes CASSPRVGGTYGYTF.

The chain recombines TRBV4-2 with TRBJ1-5; D gene uncertain. The CDR3 is 15 amino acids. Germline lookup yields CDR1 LGHNA and CDR2 YNFKEQ. V lost 7 bases, J lost 0 bases, and 13 bases lay in between. The CDR3 spells CASKSAEYSNQPQHF. CDR3 nucleotides: TGTGCCAGCAAATCCGCAGAATATAGCAATCAGCCCCAGCATTTT.

The chain couples TRBV12-3 or TRBV12-4 to TRBJ1-2, with 9 bases fitting TRBD1. The CDR3 length is 13 residues. After removal of 3 bases from V and 8 bases from J, the junction contained 4 bases not matched to a gene. CDR3 in amino acids: CASSLGQGRGYTF. In DNA, the CDR3 is TGTGCCAGCAGTTTGGGACAGGGTCGCGGCTACACCTTC.

This clonotype turned up a few times. This chain uses TRBV12-3 or TRBV12-4 with TRBJ1-4; possible D gene TRBD1, 6 bases. Trimming took off 5 bases at V and 0 bases at J, with 16 bases between the two ends. The length of the CDR3 is 17 residues. The CDR3 DNA sequence: TGTGCCAGCAGTACAGGGATCCACCATGCAACTAATGAAAAACTGTTTTTT. Protein: CASSTGIHHATNEKLFF.

This chain connects TRBV7-6 to TRBJ2-3; TRBD2 agrees at 8 bases. Trimming at V came to 1 base and at J to 3 bases, leaving 3 bases not matched to a gene. Germline loops: CDR1 SGHVS, CDR2 FNYEAQ. The CDR3 covers 15 residues. The CDR3: CASSLGGGRTDTQYF. The CDR3 DNA reads as TGTGCCAGCAGCTTAGGAGGCGGGAGGACAGATACGCAGTATTTT.

This chain links TRBV6-2 or TRBV6-3 with TRBJ2-7; maybe TRBD2 (6 bases). The V end was cut by 5 bases, the J end by 3 bases, with 8 bases between. The germline gives CDR1 MNHEY, CDR2 SVGEGT. CDR3 length: 12 residues. The DNA for the CDR3 is TGTGCCAGCAGTCGGAGGGGCTACGAGCAGTACTTC. Residues: CASSRRGYEQYF.

This clonotype has only a few counts. The J gene is TRBJ1-4, the V gene TRBV5-1; D not certain. The germline V and J ends were trimmed by 4 bases and 6 bases, with 25 bases remaining between them. CDR3 length: 18 amino acids. The V gene's germline CDR1 is SGHRS and CDR2 YFSETQ. The CDR3 bases are TGCGCCAGCAGCGACCTCCCGGCCCGACGGCCTGGGGATGAAAAACTGTTTTTT. As protein: CASSDLPARRPGDEKLFF.

This rearrangement joins TRBV6-2 or TRBV6-3 to TRBJ1-1; 8 nucleotides match TRBD1. CDR3 size: 14 residues. J was trimmed by 14 bases and V by 7 bases; bases with no gene match: 18. Germline V gives CDR1 MNHEY, CDR2 SVGEGT. CDR3 loop: CASTPRRSGTGVFF. The CDR3 DNA is TGTGCCAGCACCCCGAGAAGAAGTGGGACAGGTGTGTTCTTT.

The chain joins TRBV30 to TRBJ2-7, with 9 bases identical to TRBD1. The length of the CDR3 is 12 residues. Trimming took 8 bases from V and 4 from J; bases not matched to a gene: 6. From germline, CDR1 is GTSNPN and CDR2 SVGIG (reference sequence). CDR3 sequence (DNA): TGTGCCCGCGGGACAGGGAAATACGAGCAGTACTTC. This translates into CARGTGKYEQYF.

With regard to this clonotype: The junction differs from germline at one of its ends, possibly a read error. V usage is TRBV4-1 and J usage is TRBJ1-2; unclear D gene. The CDR3 extends over 18 amino acids. Germline CDR1 is MGHRA and CDR2 is YSYEKL. CDR3 DNA sequence: TGCGCCAGCAGCCTAAAGAGGGATTCTTCCACAGACAACTTTGGCTACACCTTC. Protein product: CASSLKRDSSTDNFGYTF.

About this clonotype itself: One junction end disagrees with the germline gene, perhaps due to a read error. The rearrangement uses TRBV5-1 and TRBJ2-7; D might be TRBD2 (5 bases). The CDR3 totals 16 residues. Germline V gene lookup returns CDR1 SGHRS and CDR2 YFSETQ. The CDR3 region is CASSLAVAEVPYEQYF. CDR3 nucleotide sequence: TGCGCCAGTAGCTTGGCCGTTGCGGAGGTGCCCTACGAGCAGTACTTC.

This clonotype came up a few times. The genes are TRBV27 and TRBJ1-2, with D possibly being TRBD1 (6 bases). Trimming shortened V by 5 bases and J by 4 bases, and 11 bases separated the two germline ends. The CDR3 is made up of 13 amino acids. The germline V gene has CDR1 MNHEY and CDR2 SMNVEV (reference sequence). This chain's CDR3 is CASSRGGSYGYTF. CDR3 DNA: TGTGCCAGCAGTCGTGGGGGCAGCTATGGCTACACCTTC.

This clonotype was recorded at least ten times. J is TRBJ1-4 and V is TRBV7-9; possibly TRBD1 for D (5 bases). This CDR3 contains 17 residues. Trimming left V 0 bases short and J 5 bases short, with 16 bases between. Germline loops: CDR1 SEHNR, CDR2 FQNEAQ (reference sequence). The CDR3 DNA reads TGTGCCAGCAGCTTAGCGACTGGGGGGACGGAGAATGAAAAACTGTTTTTT. Its protein product is CASSLATGGTENEKLFF.

This clonotype was observed a handful of times. The chain combines TRBV29-1 with TRBJ1-1; D call uncertain. Germline values: CDR1 SQVTM, CDR2 ANQGSEA. Deletions cut 7 bases from V and 2 bases from J, with 8 bases between. The CDR3 extends over 11 amino acids. This CDR3 reads CSAILNTEAFF. In nucleotides, the CDR3 is TGCAGCGCCATATTAAACACTGAAGCTTTCTTT.

The chain combines TRBV12-3 or TRBV12-4 with TRBJ2-1; D gene ambiguous. V was clipped by 2 bases and J by 8 bases, with 4 bases between them. This CDR3 region has 11 residues. CDR3 sequence (DNA): TGTGCCAGCAGTTTAACCCATGAGCAGTTCTTC. Translating it yields CASSLTHEQFF.

V gene TRBV4-2 combines with J gene TRBJ2-5, with TRBD2 matching over 8 bases. The CDR3 extends over 14 amino acids. Trimming at V came to 5 bases and at J to 2 bases, leaving 4 bases not matched to a gene. CDR1 is LGHNA and CDR2 is YNFKEQ in the germline V gene. CDR3 coding DNA: TGTGCCAGCAGCTCACAGCGGGGGCAAGAGACCCAGTACTTC. Translation gives CASSSQRGQETQYF.

The chain couples TRBV12-3 or TRBV12-4 to TRBJ2-2; D is perhaps TRBD2 (6 bases). The CDR3 spans 13 residues. Trimming took 2 bases from V and 7 from J, leaving 8 bases between them. The CDR3 sequence: CASSLSGDGELFF. The CDR3 nucleotides are TGTGCCAGCAGTTTATCGGGAGACGGGGAGCTGTTTTTT.

The chain employs TRBV15 and TRBJ1-1; TRBD1 agrees at 8 bases. Germline V gene sequence: CDR1 LNHNV, CDR2 YYDKDF (reference sequence). The V segment lost 5 bases and the J segment 5 bases; nucleotides outside the gene matches: 13. The CDR3 contains 16 residues. The CDR3 protein is CATSRRQGRVGTEAFF. The CDR3 DNA reads as TGTGCCACCAGCCGCCGACAGGGGCGGGTGGGGACTGAAGCTTTCTTT.

This clonotype has a handful of counts. V is TRBV12-3 or TRBV12-4 and J is TRBJ1-1; the match to TRBD1 covers 7 bases. With 5 bases clipped from V and 0 bases from J, the junction kept 6 bases outside the gene matches. The CDR3 has 15 residues. Written as DNA, the CDR3 is TGTGCCAGCAGTCCAACACAGGGGTTGAACACTGAAGCTTTCTTT. Its translation is CASSPTQGLNTEAFF.

The chain recombines TRBV6-5 with TRBJ2-7; the D is unclear. The V gene's germline CDR1 is MNHEY and CDR2 SVGAGI. The CDR3 runs to 13 residues. The V gene lost 2 bases and the J gene lost 4 bases, with 9 bases spanning the gap. The CDR3 sequence is CASSYGSEYEQYF. CDR3 sequence (DNA): TGTGCCAGCAGTTACGGCTCAGAATACGAGCAGTACTTC.

This clonotype was seen only a few times. J is TRBJ1-6 and V is TRBV29-1, with a weak D call TRBD1 (6 bases). Germline V lookup: CDR1 SQVTM, CDR2 ANQGSEA. Trimming removed 7 bases from V and 6 bases from J, with 13 bases in between. This CDR3 spans 13 amino acids. The CDR3 protein is CSGTTGPNSPLHF. DNA of the CDR3: TGCAGCGGAACGACAGGCCCTAATTCACCCCTCCACTTT.

The chain couples TRBV20-1 to TRBJ2-1; weak D call: TRBD1 (6 bases). The V end lost 2 bases, the J end lost 4 bases, and 21 bases lay between the germline ends. Germline CDR1 reads DFQATT; CDR2 reads SNEGSKA (reference sequence). The CDR3 consists of 17 residues. The CDR3 sequence: CSARKDSGVWKYNEQFF. The DNA of the CDR3 is TGCAGTGCTAGAAAGGACAGTGGGGTATGGAAATACAATGAGCAGTTCTTC.

CDR3 sequence reads: CASSPIGISDGDQPQHF. The CDR3 DNA reads TGTGCCAGCAGCCCTATAGGGATATCGGACGGGGATCAGCCCCAGCATTTT. The chain carries TRBV7-8 and TRBJ1-5; D is undetermined. Germline assignment: CDR1 SGHVS and CDR2 FQNEAQ. This CDR3 region has 17 residues. V was clipped by 5 bases and J by 5 bases, with 22 bases between them.